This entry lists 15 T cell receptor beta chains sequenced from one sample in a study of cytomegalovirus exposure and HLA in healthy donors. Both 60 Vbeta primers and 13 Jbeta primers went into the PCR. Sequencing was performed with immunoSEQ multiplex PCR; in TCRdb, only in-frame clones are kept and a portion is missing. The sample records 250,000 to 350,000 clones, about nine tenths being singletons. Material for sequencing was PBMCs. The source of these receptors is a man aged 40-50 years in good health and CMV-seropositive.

This CDR3 is CAWSVPFGAGVRNEQFF. DNA for the CDR3: TGTGCCTGGAGTGTCCCCTTTGGAGCGGGAGTCCGCAATGAGCAGTTCTTC. The chain joins TRBV30 to TRBJ2-1, with TRBD2 matching over 8 bases. CDR3 length: 17 amino acids. The V gene end was trimmed by 0 bases and the J gene end by 6 bases; junction bases not matched to a gene: 13. CDR1 and CDR2 (germline): GTSNPN, SVGIG (reference sequence).

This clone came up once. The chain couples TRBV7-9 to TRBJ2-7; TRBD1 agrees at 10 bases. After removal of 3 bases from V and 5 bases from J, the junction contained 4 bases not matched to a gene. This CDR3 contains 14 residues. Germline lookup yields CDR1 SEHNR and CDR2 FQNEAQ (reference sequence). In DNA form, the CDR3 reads TGTGCCAGCAGCTTGGGACAGGGGTTCAACGAGCAGTACTTC. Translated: CASSLGQGFNEQYF.

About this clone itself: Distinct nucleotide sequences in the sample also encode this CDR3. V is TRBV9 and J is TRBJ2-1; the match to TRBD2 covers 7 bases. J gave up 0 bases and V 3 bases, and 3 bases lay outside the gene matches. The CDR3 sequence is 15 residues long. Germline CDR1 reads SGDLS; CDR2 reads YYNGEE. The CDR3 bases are TGTGCCAGCAGCGCGGGCGGGAGCTCCTACAATGAGCAGTTCTTC. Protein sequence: CASSAGGSSYNEQFF.

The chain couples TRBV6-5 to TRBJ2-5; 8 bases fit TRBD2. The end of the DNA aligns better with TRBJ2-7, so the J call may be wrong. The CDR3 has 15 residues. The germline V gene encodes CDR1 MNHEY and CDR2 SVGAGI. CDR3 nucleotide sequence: TGTGCCAGCAGTTATTATGCGGGAGGTCTAGTCGAGCAGTACTTC. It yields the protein CASSYYAGGLVEQYF.

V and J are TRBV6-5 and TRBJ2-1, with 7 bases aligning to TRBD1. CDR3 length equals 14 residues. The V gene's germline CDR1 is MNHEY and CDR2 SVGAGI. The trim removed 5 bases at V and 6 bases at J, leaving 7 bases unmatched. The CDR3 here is CASSDRNRGNEQFF. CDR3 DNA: TGTGCCAGCAGTGATCGGAACAGGGGCAATGAGCAGTTCTTC.

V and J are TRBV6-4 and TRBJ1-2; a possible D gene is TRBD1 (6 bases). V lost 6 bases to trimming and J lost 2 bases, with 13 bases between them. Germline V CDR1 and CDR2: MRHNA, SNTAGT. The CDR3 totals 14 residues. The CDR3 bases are TGTGCCAGCAGACCCACCGGGACAAACTATGGCTACACCTTC. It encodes CASRPTGTNYGYTF.

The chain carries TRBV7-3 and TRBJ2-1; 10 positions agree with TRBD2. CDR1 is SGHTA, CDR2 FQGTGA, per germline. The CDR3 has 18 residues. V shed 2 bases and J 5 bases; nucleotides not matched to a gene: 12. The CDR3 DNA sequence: TGTGCCAGCAGCTTAGTGGTCGGGACTAGCGTTACCGACAATGAGCAGTTCTTC. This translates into CASSLVVGTSVTDNEQFF.

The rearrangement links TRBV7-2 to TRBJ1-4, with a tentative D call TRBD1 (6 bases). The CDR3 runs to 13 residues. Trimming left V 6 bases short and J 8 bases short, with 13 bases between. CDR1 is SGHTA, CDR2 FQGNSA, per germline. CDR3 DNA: TGTGCCAGCAGGGGTATGGGGGCGGAAAAACTGTTTTTT. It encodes CASRGMGAEKLFF.

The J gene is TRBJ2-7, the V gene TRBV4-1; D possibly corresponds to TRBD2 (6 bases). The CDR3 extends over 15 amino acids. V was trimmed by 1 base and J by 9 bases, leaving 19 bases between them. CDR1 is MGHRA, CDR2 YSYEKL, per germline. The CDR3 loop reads CASSQGPADVSGQYF. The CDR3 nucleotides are TGCGCCAGCAGCCAAGGGCCTGCGGACGTTAGCGGGCAGTACTTC.

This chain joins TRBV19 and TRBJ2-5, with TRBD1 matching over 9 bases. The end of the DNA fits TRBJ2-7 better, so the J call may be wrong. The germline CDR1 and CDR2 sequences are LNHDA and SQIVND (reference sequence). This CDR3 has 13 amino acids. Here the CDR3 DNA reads TGTGCCAGTAGTAAACAGGGGGCGAGCGAGCAGTACTTC. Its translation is CASSKQGASEQYF.

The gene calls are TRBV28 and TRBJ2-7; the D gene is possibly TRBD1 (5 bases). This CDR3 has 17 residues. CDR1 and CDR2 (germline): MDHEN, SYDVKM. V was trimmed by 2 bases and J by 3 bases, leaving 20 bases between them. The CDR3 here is CASSLPFLGQGNYEQYF. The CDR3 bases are TGTGCCAGCAGTTTACCTTTTTTGGGGCAGGGTAACTACGAGCAGTACTTC.

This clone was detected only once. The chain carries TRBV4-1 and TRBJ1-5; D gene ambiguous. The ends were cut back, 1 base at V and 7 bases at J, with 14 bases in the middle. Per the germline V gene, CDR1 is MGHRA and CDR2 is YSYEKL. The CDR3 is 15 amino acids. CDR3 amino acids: CASSQGSEGNQPQHF. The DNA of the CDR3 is TGCGCCAGCAGCCAAGGGTCCGAGGGAAACCAGCCCCAGCATTTT.

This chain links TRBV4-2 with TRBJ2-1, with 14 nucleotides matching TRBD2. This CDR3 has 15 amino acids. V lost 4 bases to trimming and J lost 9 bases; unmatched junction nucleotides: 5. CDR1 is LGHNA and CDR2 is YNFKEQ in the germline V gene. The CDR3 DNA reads TGTGCCAGCAGCCCCTCGACTAGCGGGAGGGTTGAGCAGTTCTTC. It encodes CASSPSTSGRVEQFF.

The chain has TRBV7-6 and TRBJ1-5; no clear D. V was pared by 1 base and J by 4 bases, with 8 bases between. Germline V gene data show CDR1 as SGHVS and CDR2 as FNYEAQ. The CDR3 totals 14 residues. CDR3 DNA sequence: TGTGCCAGCAGCTTAGGTCCGGGGAATCAGCCCCAGCATTTT. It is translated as CASSLGPGNQPQHF. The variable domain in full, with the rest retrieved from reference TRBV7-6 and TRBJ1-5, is GAGVSQSPRYKVTKRGQDVALRCDPISGHVSLYWYRQALGQGPEFLTYFNYEAQQDKSGLPNDRFSAERPEGSISTLTIQRTEQRDSAMYRCASSLGPGNQPQHFGDGTRLSIL.

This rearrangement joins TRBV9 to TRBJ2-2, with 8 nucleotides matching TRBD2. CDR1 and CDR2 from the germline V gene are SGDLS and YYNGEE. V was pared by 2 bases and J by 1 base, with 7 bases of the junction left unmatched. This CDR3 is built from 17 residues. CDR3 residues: CASSVRPGGLNTGELFF. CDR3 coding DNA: TGTGCCAGCAGCGTGAGGCCGGGAGGGCTGAACACCGGGGAGCTGTTTTTT.